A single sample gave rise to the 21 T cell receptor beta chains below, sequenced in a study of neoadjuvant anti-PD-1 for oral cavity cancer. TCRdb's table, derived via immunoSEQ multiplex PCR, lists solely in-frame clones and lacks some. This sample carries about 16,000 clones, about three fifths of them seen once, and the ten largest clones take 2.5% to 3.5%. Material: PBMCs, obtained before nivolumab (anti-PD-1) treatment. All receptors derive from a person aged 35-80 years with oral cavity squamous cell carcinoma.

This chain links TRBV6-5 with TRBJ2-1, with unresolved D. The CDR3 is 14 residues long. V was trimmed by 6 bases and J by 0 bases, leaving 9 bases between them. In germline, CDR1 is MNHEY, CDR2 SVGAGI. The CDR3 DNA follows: TGTGCCAGCAGCGGTTATGACTCCTACAATGAGCAGTTCTTC. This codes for CASSGYDSYNEQFF.

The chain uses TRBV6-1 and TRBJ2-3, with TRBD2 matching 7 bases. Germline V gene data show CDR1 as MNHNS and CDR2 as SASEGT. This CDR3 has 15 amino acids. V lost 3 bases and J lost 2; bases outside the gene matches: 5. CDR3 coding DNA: TGTGCCAGCAGTGACCAGCGGGGAATCACAGATACGCAGTATTTT. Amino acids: CASSDQRGITDTQYF.

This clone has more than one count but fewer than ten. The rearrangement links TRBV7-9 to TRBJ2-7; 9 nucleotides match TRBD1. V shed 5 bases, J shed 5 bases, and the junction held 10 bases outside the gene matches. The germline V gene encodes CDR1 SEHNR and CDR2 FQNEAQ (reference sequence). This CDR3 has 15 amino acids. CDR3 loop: CASSGTGTGSNEQYF. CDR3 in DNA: TGTGCCAGCAGCGGAACCGGGACAGGGTCCAACGAGCAGTACTTC. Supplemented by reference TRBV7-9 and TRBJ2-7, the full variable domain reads DTGVSQNPRHKITKRGQNVTFRCDPISEHNRLYWYRQTLGQGPEFLTYFQNEAQLEKSRLLSDRFSAERPKGSFSTLEIQRTEQGDSAMYLCASSGTGTGSNEQYFGPGTRLTVT.

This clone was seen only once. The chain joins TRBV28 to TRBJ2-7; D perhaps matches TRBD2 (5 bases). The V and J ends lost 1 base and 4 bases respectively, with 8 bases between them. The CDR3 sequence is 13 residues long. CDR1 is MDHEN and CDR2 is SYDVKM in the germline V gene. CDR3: CASSLLSGYEQYF. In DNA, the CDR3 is TGTGCCAGCAGTTTATTGTCGGGGTACGAGCAGTACTTC.

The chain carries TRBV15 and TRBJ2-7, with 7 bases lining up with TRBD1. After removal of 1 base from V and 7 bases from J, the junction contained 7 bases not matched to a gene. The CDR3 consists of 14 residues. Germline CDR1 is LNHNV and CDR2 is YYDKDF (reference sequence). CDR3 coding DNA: TGTGCCACCAGCAGAGGACAGGGTTCTGAGGAGCAGTACTTC. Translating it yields CATSRGQGSEEQYF.

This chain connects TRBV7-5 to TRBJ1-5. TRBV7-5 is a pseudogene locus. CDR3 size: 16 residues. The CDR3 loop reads CARSYRTGRSNQPQHF. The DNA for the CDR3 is TGTGCCAGAAGCTACAGGACCGGGAGGAGCAATCAGCCCCAGCATTTT.

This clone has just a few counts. In nucleotides, the CDR3 is TGTGCCTGGAGTGTACTTTCTAGCGGGAGAAATGAGCAGTTCTTC. Encoded protein: CAWSVLSSGRNEQFF. The J gene is TRBJ2-1, the V gene TRBV30, with 10 bases lining up with TRBD2. Per the germline V gene, CDR1 is GTSNPN and CDR2 is SVGIG (reference sequence). The J segment lost 7 bases and the V segment lost 0 bases, leaving 6 bases of the junction unmatched. The CDR3 consists of 15 residues.

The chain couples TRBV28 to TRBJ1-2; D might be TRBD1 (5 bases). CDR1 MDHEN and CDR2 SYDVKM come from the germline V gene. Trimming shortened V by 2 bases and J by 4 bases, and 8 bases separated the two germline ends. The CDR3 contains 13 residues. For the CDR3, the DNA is TGTGCCAGCAGTTTAAGGCAGGGCTATGGCTACACCTTC. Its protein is CASSLRQGYGYTF.

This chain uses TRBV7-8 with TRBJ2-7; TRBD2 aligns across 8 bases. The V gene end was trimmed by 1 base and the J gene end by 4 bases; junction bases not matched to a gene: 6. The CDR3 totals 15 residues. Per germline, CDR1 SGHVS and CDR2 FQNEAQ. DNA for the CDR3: TGTGCCAGCAGCTTAGAGGCGGGAGGAACGTACGAGCAGTACTTC. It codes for CASSLEAGGTYEQYF.

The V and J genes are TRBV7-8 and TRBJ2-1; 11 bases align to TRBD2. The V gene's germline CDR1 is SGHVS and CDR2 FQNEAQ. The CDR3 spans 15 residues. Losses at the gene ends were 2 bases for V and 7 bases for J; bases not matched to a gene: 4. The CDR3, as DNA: TGTGCCAGCAGCTTAACTAGCGGGAGTAGGAATGAGCAGTTCTTC. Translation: CASSLTSGSRNEQFF. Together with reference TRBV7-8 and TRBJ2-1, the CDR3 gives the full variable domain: GAGVSQSPRYKVAKRGQDVALRCDPISGHVSLFWYQQALGQGPEFLTYFQNEAQLDKSGLPSDRFFAERPEGSVSTLKIQRTQQEDSAVYLCASSLTSGSRNEQFFGPGTRLTVL.

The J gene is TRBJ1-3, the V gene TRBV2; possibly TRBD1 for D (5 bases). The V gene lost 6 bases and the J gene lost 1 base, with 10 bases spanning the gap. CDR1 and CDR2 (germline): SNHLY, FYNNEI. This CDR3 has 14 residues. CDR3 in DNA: TGTGCCAGCAGCGAAACAGGATCTGGAAACACCATATATTTT. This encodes CASSETGSGNTIYF.

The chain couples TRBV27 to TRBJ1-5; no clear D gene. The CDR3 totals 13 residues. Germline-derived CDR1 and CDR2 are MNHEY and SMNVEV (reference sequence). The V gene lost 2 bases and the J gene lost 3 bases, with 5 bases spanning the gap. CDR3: CASSLNPNQPQHF. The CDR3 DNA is TGTGCCAGCAGTTTAAATCCCAATCAGCCCCAGCATTTT.

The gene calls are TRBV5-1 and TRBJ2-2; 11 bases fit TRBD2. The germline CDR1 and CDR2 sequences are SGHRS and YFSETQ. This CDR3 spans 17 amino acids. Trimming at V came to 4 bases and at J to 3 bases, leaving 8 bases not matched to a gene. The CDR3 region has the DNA TGCGCCAGCAGCGCGTCGGGACTAGCGGTCGACACCGGGGAGCTGTTTTTT. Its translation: CASSASGLAVDTGELFF.

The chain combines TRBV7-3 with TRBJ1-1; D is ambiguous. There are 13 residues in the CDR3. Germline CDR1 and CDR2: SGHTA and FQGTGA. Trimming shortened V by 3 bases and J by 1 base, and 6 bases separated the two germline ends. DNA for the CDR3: TGTGCCAGCAGCTTCGCAGGGAACACTGAAGCTTTCTTT. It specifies CASSFAGNTEAFF.

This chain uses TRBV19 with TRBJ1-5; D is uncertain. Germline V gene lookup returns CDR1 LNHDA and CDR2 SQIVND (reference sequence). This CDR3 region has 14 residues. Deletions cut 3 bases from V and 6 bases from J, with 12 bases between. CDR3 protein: CASSMNLIRQPQHF. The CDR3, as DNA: TGTGCCAGTAGTATGAATCTAATACGTCAGCCCCAGCATTTT.

The CDR3 nucleotides are TGTGCCTGGAAAAGAGGTGGCACAGATACGCAGTATTTT. Amino acid sequence: CAWKRGGTDTQYF. V gene TRBV30 combines with J gene TRBJ2-3, with unresolved D. Germline values: CDR1 GTSNPN, CDR2 SVGIG (reference sequence). Trimming removed 4 bases at V and 1 base at J, with 9 bases between. The CDR3 runs 13 residues.

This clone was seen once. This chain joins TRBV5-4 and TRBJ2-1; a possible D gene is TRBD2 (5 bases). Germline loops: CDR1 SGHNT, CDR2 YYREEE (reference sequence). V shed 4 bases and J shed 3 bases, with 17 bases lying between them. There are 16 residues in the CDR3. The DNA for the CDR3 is TGTGCCAGCAGCCCTGATCCCAGCGGCAACTACAATGAGCAGTTCTTC. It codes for CASSPDPSGNYNEQFF.

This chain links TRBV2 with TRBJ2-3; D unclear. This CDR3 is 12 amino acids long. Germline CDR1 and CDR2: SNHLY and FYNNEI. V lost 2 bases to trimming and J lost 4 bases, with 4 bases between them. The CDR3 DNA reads TGTGCCAGCAGTGAACTGGCAGATACGCAGTATTTT. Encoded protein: CASSELADTQYF. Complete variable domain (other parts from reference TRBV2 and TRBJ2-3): EPEVTQTPSHQVTQMGQEVILRCVPISNHLYFYWYRQILGQKVEFLVSFYNNEISEKSEIFDDQFSVERPDGSNFTLKIRSTKLEDSAMYFCASSELADTQYFGPGTRLTVL.

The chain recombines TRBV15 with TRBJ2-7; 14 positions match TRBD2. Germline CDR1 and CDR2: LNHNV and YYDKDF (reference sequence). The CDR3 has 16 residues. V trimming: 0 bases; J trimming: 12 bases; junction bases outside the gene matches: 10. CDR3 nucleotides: TGTGCCACCAGCAGAGATCCCGGGGGACTAGCGGGAGTTCTGTACTTC. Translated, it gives CATSRDPGGLAGVLYF. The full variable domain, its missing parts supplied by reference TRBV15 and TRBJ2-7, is DAMVIQNPRYQVTQFGKPVTLSCSQTLNHNVMYWYQQKSSQAPKLLFHYYDKDFNNEADTPDNFQSRRPNTSFCFLDIRSPGLGDTAMYLCATSRDPGGLAGVLYFGPGTRLTVT.

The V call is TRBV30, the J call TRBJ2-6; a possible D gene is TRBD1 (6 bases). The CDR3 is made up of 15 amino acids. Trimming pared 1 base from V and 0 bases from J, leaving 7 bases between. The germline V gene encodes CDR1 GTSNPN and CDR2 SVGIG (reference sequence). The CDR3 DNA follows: TGTGCCTGGAGTGGAGGGGGCTCTGGGGCCAACGTCCTGACTTTC. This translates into CAWSGGGSGANVLTF.

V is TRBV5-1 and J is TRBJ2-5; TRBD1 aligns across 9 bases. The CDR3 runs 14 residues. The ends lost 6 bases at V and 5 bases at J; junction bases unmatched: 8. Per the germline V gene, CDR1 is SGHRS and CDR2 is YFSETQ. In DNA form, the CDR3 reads TGCGCCAGCACGGTCACAGGGGGCGCCGAGACCCAGTACTTC. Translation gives CASTVTGGAETQYF.